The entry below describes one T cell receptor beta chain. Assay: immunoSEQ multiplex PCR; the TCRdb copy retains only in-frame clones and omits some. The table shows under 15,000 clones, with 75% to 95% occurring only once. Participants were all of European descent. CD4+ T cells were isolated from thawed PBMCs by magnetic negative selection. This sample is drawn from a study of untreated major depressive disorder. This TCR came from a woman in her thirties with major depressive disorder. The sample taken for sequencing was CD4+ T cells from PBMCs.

In nucleotides, the CDR3 is TGCGCCAGCAGCTTGGCCTGGGGGAAACCAGATTACGAGCAGTACTTC. Protein: CASSLAWGKPDYEQYF. The chain combines TRBV5-1 with TRBJ2-7; D tentatively reads TRBD1 or TRBD2 (5 bases each). This CDR3 is built from 16 residues. V was clipped by 0 bases and J by 4 bases, with 17 bases between them. CDR1 and CDR2 from the germline V gene are SGHRS and YFSETQ.